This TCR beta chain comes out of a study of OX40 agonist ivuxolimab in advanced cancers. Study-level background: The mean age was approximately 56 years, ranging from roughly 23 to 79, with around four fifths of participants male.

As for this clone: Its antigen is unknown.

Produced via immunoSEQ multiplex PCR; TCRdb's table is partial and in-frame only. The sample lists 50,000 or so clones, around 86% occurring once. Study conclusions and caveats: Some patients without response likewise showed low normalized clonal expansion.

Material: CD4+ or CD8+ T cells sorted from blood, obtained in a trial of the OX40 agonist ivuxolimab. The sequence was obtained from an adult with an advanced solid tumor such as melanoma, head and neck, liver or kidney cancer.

The CDR3 nucleotides are TGTGCCTGGAGTCCAGGGGCTCCTAGTGGGACACAATCCTCCTACAATGAGCAGTTCTTC. This sequence encodes CAWSPGAPSGTQSSYNEQFF. V gene TRBV30 combines with J gene TRBJ2-1, with D maybe TRBD1 (6 bases). V dropped 2 bases and J dropped 0 bases, with 26 bases sitting between them. Germline V CDR1 and CDR2: GTSNPN, SVGIG (reference sequence). The CDR3 is 20 amino acids.